Described below is a single T cell receptor (beta chain) sequence and its context. The data originate from a study of T cells in Graves' hyperthyroidism and ophthalmopathy. Amplification of TCR beta CDR3 regions used RNA as the template. HTBI primers were used for first-round RT-PCR of the TCR CDR3. TCRdb fed the multiplex PCR reads into MiXCR, producing one record per CDR3 protein. The table includes more than 300,000 distinct CDR3 sequences, around 20% detected once. This TCR came from a man aged 18-30 years with Graves' ophthalmopathy. The material sequenced was blood.

CDR3 amino acids: CASSLTRRGTEAFF. CDR3 in DNA: TGTGCCAGCAGTTTGACCCGCCGCGGCACTGAAGCTTTCTTT. The chain couples TRBV27 to TRBJ1-1; D call uncertain. Trimming removed 3 bases from V and 4 bases from J, with 12 bases in between. The CDR3 has 14 amino acids. Germline CDR1 MNHEY, CDR2 SMNVEV (reference sequence).